The text below deals with one TCR beta chain. This sample is drawn from a study of control samples from healthy donors and cancer patients. TCRdb's copy holds only in-frame clones and misses some; the assay was immunoSEQ multiplex PCR. The table has roughly 80,000 clones, roughly 90% seen once. Specimen: blood. This sequence was found in a woman in her forties or fifties in good health.

In DNA, the CDR3 is TGCGCCAGCAGGCCACCTGGGGGGCTTGTTAATGAGCAGTTCTTC. Amino acid sequence: CASRPPGGLVNEQFF. The chain recombines TRBV5-1 with TRBJ2-1, with D perhaps assigned TRBD1 or TRBD2 (6 bases each). The CDR3 spans 15 residues. Per germline, CDR1 SGHRS and CDR2 YFSETQ. Deletions cut 5 bases from V and 7 bases from J, with 19 bases between.